A single sample is the source of the 25 T cell receptor beta chains below, sequenced in a study of neoadjuvant anti-PD-1 for oral cavity cancer. Here immunoSEQ multiplex PCR was the method, and the copy in TCRdb shows in-frame clones only, minus some. The sample carries about 20,000 clones, roughly 78% recorded once. The specimen comprised PBMCs, sampled before nivolumab (anti-PD-1) treatment. These receptors all come from a person aged 40 to 85 with oral cavity squamous cell carcinoma.

The chain links TRBV5-6 to TRBJ2-1; weak D call: TRBD2 (5 bases). This CDR3 is built from 16 residues. Trimming removed 1 base from V and 0 bases from J, with 11 bases in between. Germline CDR1 reads SGHDT; CDR2 reads YYEEEE. The CDR3 here is CASSLSGWSSYNEQFF. The CDR3 coding sequence is TGTGCCAGCAGCTTGAGCGGCTGGAGCTCCTACAATGAGCAGTTCTTC.

This clone was detected once. The chain recombines TRBV27 with TRBJ1-2; D might be TRBD1 (5 bases). Germline-derived CDR1 and CDR2 are MNHEY and SMNVEV (reference sequence). The length of the CDR3 is 13 residues. V shed 5 bases and J shed 8 bases, with 15 bases lying between them. As DNA, the CDR3 is TGTGCCAGCAGTCCGGGGGTCGGGGCAGGCTACACCTTC. Its translation is CASSPGVGAGYTF.

The chain couples TRBV6-1 to TRBJ2-2; either TRBD1 or TRBD2 may supply D (5 bases each). Trimming took off 5 bases at V and 7 bases at J, with 17 bases between the two ends. CDR1 is MNHNS and CDR2 is SASEGT in the germline V gene. There are 15 residues in the CDR3. The CDR3 sequence: CASSLRDGIGGELFF. The CDR3 bases are TGTGCCAGCAGTCTTCGGGACGGAATTGGCGGGGAGCTGTTTTTT.

The chain employs TRBV5-5 and TRBJ2-1, with D maybe TRBD2 (6 bases). Trimming removed 5 bases at V and 2 bases at J, with 14 bases between. The CDR3 contains 15 residues. Germline loops: CDR1 SGHKS, CDR2 YYEKEE (reference sequence). The CDR3 here is CASSNREPPYNEQFF. For the CDR3, the DNA is TGTGCCAGCAGTAACCGGGAGCCCCCCTACAATGAGCAGTTCTTC. Complete variable domain (other parts from reference TRBV5-5 and TRBJ2-1): DAGVTQSPTHLIKTRGQQVTLRCSPISGHKSVSWYQQVLGQGPQFIFQYYEKEERGRGNFPDRFSARQFPNYSSELNVNALLLGDSALYLCASSNREPPYNEQFFGPGTRLTVL.

The J gene is TRBJ2-3, the V gene TRBV28, with D unclear. In germline, CDR1 is MDHEN, CDR2 SYDVKM. CDR3 size: 12 residues. The V gene lost 1 base and the J gene lost 8 bases, with 7 bases spanning the gap. CDR3 amino acids: CASSLSPGTQYF. The CDR3 DNA reads TGTGCCAGCAGTTTATCACCGGGTACGCAGTATTTT.

The chain couples TRBV6-1 to TRBJ2-3; D may be TRBD2 (5 bases). This CDR3 is 15 amino acids long. Germline loops: CDR1 MNHNS, CDR2 SASEGT. V lost 3 bases to trimming and J lost 4 bases, with 14 bases between them. CDR3 amino acids: CASSELGNGADTQYF. The DNA of the CDR3 is TGTGCCAGCAGTGAGTTGGGCAACGGGGCAGATACGCAGTATTTT.

J is TRBJ2-7 and V is TRBV9, with a weak D call TRBD1 (5 bases). This CDR3 is 13 amino acids long. Germline assignment: CDR1 SGDLS and CDR2 YYNGEE. V lost 0 bases, J lost 6 bases, and 10 bases lay in between. The DNA of the CDR3 is TGTGCCAGCAGCGTAGCCAGGGAAGGCGAGCAGTACTTC. Translating it yields CASSVAREGEQYF.

The chain combines TRBV11-2 with TRBJ2-7; tentative D call: TRBD2 (5 bases). CDR1 SGHAT and CDR2 FQNNGV come from the germline V gene. Trimming took off 0 bases at V and 0 bases at J, with 9 bases between the two ends. This CDR3 is built from 15 residues. CDR3 sequence reads: CASSLDGLSSYEQYF. For the CDR3, the DNA is TGTGCCAGCAGCTTAGATGGACTGAGCTCCTACGAGCAGTACTTC.

This chain joins TRBV10-2 and TRBJ1-1; D might be TRBD1 (6 bases). Germline CDR1 WSHSY, CDR2 SAAADI. The CDR3 has 14 residues. Trimming took off 5 bases at V and 3 bases at J, with 13 bases between the two ends. Here the CDR3 reads CASSRQGYDTEAFF. The CDR3, as DNA: TGCGCCAGCAGTCGGCAGGGGTACGACACTGAAGCTTTCTTT.

This chain joins TRBV5-1 and TRBJ2-7; TRBD2 matches at 9 bases. There are 17 residues in the CDR3. The germline gives CDR1 SGHRS, CDR2 YFSETQ. Germline trimming cut 0 bases from V and 2 bases from J; bases unmatched to any gene: 9. Written as DNA, the CDR3 is TGCGCCAGCAGCTTGGCCTTAGCGGGAGTTACCCCCTACGAGCAGTACTTC. This translates into CASSLALAGVTPYEQYF.

This chain uses TRBV19 with TRBJ2-7; 7 bases are a match to TRBD1. The CDR3 sequence is 15 residues long. CDR1 is LNHDA, CDR2 SQIVND, per germline (reference sequence). V dropped 7 bases and J dropped 3; count of bases not matched to a gene: 12. CDR3 loop: CASKLGDSQFYEQYF. In DNA, the CDR3 is TGTGCCAGTAAGTTAGGGGACAGCCAATTCTACGAGCAGTACTTC.

The gene calls are TRBV19 and TRBJ1-4, with 8 bases lining up with TRBD1. Germline CDR1 and CDR2: LNHDA and SQIVND (reference sequence). CDR3 length: 17 residues. Trimming removed 2 bases from V and 5 bases from J; junction bases left unmatched: 10. CDR3 sequence (DNA): TGTGCCAGTAGTATAAAGTCTGGTTGGACAGGGAATGAAAAACTGTTTTTT. Translated, it gives CASSIKSGWTGNEKLFF.

This clone came up once. V usage is TRBV7-6 and J usage is TRBJ1-1; 8 bases align to TRBD1. The trim removed 5 bases at V and 10 bases at J, leaving 6 bases unmatched. CDR1 is SGHVS, CDR2 FNYEAQ, per germline. This CDR3 has 12 amino acids. The CDR3 is CASSRGQGGAFF. CDR3 in DNA: TGTGCCAGCAGCCGCGGACAGGGTGGAGCTTTCTTT.

The V call is TRBV28, the J call TRBJ1-5; the D is unclear. Germline V gene data show CDR1 as MDHEN and CDR2 as SYDVKM. This CDR3 region has 13 residues. The V and J ends lost 2 bases and 7 bases respectively, with 9 bases between them. CDR3: CASSLDGRQPQHF. For the CDR3, the DNA is TGTGCCAGCAGTTTAGACGGGAGACAGCCCCAGCATTTT.

The chain is built from TRBV4-1 and TRBJ2-3; D remains unclear. The CDR3 extends over 10 amino acids. Germline V gives CDR1 MGHRA, CDR2 YSYEKL. Trimming stripped 8 bases from V and 6 bases from J, with 6 bases between. CDR3: CASLGDTQYF. CDR3 nucleotide sequence: TGCGCCAGCTTAGGTGATACGCAGTATTTT.

This sequence joins TRBV11-2 and TRBJ2-7; tentatively, D is TRBD2 (6 bases). This CDR3 region has 15 residues. Trimming cost V 1 base and J 2 bases, with 12 bases left between them. The V gene's germline CDR1 is SGHAT and CDR2 FQNNGV. The CDR3 sequence is CASSLGSSGAYEQYF. The DNA for the CDR3 is TGTGCCAGCAGCTTAGGTAGTAGCGGAGCCTACGAGCAGTACTTC. The full variable domain, in which reference TRBV11-2 and TRBJ2-7 provide the parts outside the CDR3, is EAGVAQSPRYKIIEKRQSVAFWCNPISGHATLYWYQQILGQGPKLLIQFQNNGVVDDSQLPKDRFSAERLKGVDSTLKIQPAKLEDSAVYLCASSLGSSGAYEQYFGPGTRLTVT.

The sample holds a few counts of this clone. The rearrangement joins TRBV20-1 to TRBJ1-1; D is unresolved. Between the trimmed V and J ends, which lost 5 bases and 3 bases, there was a span of 7 bases. Looked up from germline, CDR1 is DFQATT and CDR2 is SNEGSKA (reference sequence). The CDR3 is 11 amino acids. In DNA form, the CDR3 reads TGCAGTGCTGCCCCCGACACTGAAGCTTTCTTT. Translation gives CSAAPDTEAFF.

This chain uses TRBV9 with TRBJ1-2; TRBD1 matches 11 bases. V lost 4 bases to trimming and J lost 4 bases; unmatched junction nucleotides: 6. CDR1 is SGDLS, CDR2 YYNGEE, per germline. The CDR3 sequence is 15 residues long. CDR3 protein: CASSLEGTGGYGYTF. In DNA form, the CDR3 reads TGTGCCAGCAGCTTAGAGGGGACAGGGGGCTATGGCTACACCTTC.

The chain employs TRBV19 and TRBJ2-5; TRBD2 aligns across 7 bases. Germline CDR1 is LNHDA and CDR2 is SQIVND (reference sequence). V lost 5 bases and J lost 5; bases outside the gene matches: 11. This CDR3 is built from 15 residues. The CDR3 is CASSASGTPRETQYF. For the CDR3, the DNA is TGTGCCAGTAGTGCGAGCGGGACGCCTAGGGAGACCCAGTACTTC.

The rearrangement joins TRBV2 to TRBJ2-6, with TRBD2 as a possible D gene (6 bases). Trimming removed 2 bases at V and 1 base at J, with 9 bases between. Germline CDR1 SNHLY, CDR2 FYNNEI. CDR3 length equals 16 residues. The CDR3 bases are TGTGCCAGCAGTGAACGGAGCGGGTCTGGGGCCAACGTCCTGACTTTC. This gives the protein CASSERSGSGANVLTF.

The rearrangement joins TRBV21-1 to TRBJ2-7. TRBV21-1 is a pseudogene. This CDR3 is 14 amino acids long. The CDR3 DNA reads TGTGCCAGCAGCAAAACGGGGACGGATTACGAGCAGTACTTC. Protein sequence: CASSKTGTDYEQYF.

The J gene is TRBJ2-5, the V gene TRBV20-1; D not resolved. Germline V CDR1 and CDR2: DFQATT, SNEGSKA (reference sequence). This CDR3 comprises 11 residues. V was clipped by 7 bases and J by 3 bases, with 9 bases between them. In DNA form, the CDR3 reads TGCAGTGGGGCGGTCGAAGAGACCCAGTACTTC. Translating gives CSGAVEETQYF.

The chain has TRBV11-3 and TRBJ2-3; D unresolved. Germline lookup yields CDR1 SGHNT and CDR2 YENEEA. V was cut by 3 bases and J by 4 bases, with 8 bases left in between. CDR3 length: 13 residues. The chain's CDR3 is CASSFSPPDTQYF. The CDR3 nucleotides read TGTGCCAGCAGCTTTAGCCCGCCAGATACGCAGTATTTT.

CDR3 DNA: TGTGCCAGCAGCTACGCCTCCGGTGCCTCTGGAAACACCATATATTTT. Its translation: CASSYASGASGNTIYF. The V and J genes are TRBV5-6 and TRBJ1-3; no firm D call. The CDR3 extends over 16 amino acids. Germline V gene data show CDR1 as SGHDT and CDR2 as YYEEEE. V was pared by 3 bases and J by 0 bases, with 13 bases between. Variable domain in full (rest from reference TRBV5-6 and TRBJ1-3): DAGVTQSPTHLIKTRGQQVTLRCSPKSGHDTVSWYQQALGQGPQFIFQYYEEEERQRGNFPDRFSGHQFPNYSSELNVNALLLGDSALYLCASSYASGASGNTIYFGEGSWLTVV.

This chain connects TRBV6-5 to TRBJ2-4; tentatively, D is TRBD1 (6 bases). The CDR3 has 13 residues. Per germline, CDR1 MNHEY and CDR2 SVGAGI. V shed 0 bases and J shed 11 bases, with 11 bases lying between them. Written as DNA, the CDR3 is TGTGCCAGCAGTTACTCGCAGGGGATGCTTCAGTACTTC. It specifies CASSYSQGMLQYF.